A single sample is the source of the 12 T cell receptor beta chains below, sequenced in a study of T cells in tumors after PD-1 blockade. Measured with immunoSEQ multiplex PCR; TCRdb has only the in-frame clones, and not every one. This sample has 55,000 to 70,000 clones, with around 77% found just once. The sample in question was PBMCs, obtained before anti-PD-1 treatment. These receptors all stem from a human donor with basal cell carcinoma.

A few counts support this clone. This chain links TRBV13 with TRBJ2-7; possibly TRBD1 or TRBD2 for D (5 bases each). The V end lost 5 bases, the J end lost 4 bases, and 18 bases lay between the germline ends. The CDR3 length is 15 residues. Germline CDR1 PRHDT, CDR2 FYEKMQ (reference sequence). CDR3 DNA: TGTGCCAGCAGCACTACGGGACCCGGTGGGTACGAGCAGTACTTC. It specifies CASSTTGPGGYEQYF.

CDR3 nucleotide sequence: TGCGCCAGCAGCCAAGGCGGGGCGATTAATGAAAAACTGTTTTTT. Translation: CASSQGGAINEKLFF. The V call is TRBV4-1, the J call TRBJ1-4, with D perhaps matching TRBD1 (5 bases). Between the trimmed V and J ends, which lost 1 base and 4 bases, there was a span of 10 bases. The CDR3 spans 15 residues. Germline V gene data show CDR1 as MGHRA and CDR2 as YSYEKL.

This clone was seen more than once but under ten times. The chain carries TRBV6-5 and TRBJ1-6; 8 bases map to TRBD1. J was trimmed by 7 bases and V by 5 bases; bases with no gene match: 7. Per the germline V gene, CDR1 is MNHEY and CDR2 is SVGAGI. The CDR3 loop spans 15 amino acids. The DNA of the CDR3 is TGTGCCAGCAGTCCCCTGGACAGGGCAAATTCACCCCTCCACTTT. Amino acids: CASSPLDRANSPLHF.

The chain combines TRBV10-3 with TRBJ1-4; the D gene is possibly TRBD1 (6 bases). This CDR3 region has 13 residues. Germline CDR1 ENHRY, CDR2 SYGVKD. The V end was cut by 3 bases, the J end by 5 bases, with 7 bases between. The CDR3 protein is CAISEQGNEKLFF. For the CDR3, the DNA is TGTGCCATCAGTGAACAGGGCAATGAAAAACTGTTTTTT.

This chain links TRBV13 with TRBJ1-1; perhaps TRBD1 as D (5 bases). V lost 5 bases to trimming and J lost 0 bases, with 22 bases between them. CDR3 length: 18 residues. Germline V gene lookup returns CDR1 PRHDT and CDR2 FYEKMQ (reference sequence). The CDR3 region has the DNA TGTGCCAGCAGCGGACGACGGAGGGGAAATCCGATGAACACTGAAGCTTTCTTT. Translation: CASSGRRRGNPMNTEAFF.

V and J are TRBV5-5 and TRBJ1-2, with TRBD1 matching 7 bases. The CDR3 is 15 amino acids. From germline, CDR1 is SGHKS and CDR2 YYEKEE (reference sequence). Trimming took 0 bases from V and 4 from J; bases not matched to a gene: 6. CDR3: CASSLGDRVVYGYTF. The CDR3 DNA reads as TGTGCCAGCAGCTTGGGTGACAGGGTCGTCTATGGCTACACCTTC.

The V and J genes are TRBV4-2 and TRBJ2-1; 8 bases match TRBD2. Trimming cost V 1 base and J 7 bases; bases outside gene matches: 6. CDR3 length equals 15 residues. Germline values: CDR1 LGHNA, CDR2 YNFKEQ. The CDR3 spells CASSQAGGIGNEQFF. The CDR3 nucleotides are TGTGCCAGCAGCCAAGCGGGGGGGATTGGGAATGAGCAGTTCTTC.

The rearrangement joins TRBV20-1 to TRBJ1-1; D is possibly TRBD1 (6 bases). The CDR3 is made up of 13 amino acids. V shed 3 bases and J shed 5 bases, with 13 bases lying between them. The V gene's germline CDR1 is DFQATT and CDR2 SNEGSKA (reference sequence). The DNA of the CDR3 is TGCAGTGCTAGTTTGGGGGGCGAAACTGAAGCTTTCTTT. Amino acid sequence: CSASLGGETEAFF.

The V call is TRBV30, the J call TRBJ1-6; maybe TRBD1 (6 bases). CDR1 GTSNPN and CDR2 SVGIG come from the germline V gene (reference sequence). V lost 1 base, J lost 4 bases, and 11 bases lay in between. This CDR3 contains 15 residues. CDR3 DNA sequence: TGTGCCTGGAGTGCCGGAGGACAGTATAATTCACCCCTCCACTTT. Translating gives CAWSAGGQYNSPLHF.

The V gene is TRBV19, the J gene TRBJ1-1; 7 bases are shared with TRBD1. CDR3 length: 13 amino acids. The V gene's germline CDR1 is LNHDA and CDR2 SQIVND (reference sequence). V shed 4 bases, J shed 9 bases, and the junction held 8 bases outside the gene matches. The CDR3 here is CASSTDRAVQAFF. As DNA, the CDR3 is TGTGCCAGTAGTACTGACAGGGCTGTGCAAGCTTTCTTT.

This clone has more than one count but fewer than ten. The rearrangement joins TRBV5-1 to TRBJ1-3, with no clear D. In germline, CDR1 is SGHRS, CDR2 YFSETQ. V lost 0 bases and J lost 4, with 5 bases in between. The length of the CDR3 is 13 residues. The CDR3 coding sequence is TGCGCCAGCAGCTTGGAAGGCGGAAACACCATATATTTT. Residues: CASSLEGGNTIYF.

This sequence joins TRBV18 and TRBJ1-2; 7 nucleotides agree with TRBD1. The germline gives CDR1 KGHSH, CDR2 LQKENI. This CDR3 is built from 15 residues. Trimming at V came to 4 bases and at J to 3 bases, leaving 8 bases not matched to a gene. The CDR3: CASSLGTAWDYGYTF. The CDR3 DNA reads TGTGCCAGCTCACTAGGGACAGCCTGGGACTATGGCTACACCTTC.